This is a list of T cell receptor beta chains from one sample in a study of regulatory T cells in long-lasting Graves disease. MiXCR was run by TCRdb on the multiplex PCR reads, yielding one entry per CDR3 protein. There are about 440,000 distinct CDR3 sequences in the sample; 15% occur only once, and around 15% lies in the top ten. These data were also filed under a second study, of T cells in Graves' hyperthyroidism and ophthalmopathy.

Specimen: peripheral blood mononuclear cells (PBMCs), collected at new diagnosis, from a patient treated with antithyroid drugs. Receptor source: a woman between 25 and 40 years old with Graves disease. The CDR3 runs from the conserved cysteine through the conserved F or W. The order of the fields is D gene, V gene, clone size, J gene, CDR3 DNA, CDR3 protein. A D gene is named only where the DNA matches it firmly. Not all rows give a size; the values are once, few, many and, for expanded clones, a class.

TRBD2	TRBV5-1	many	TRBJ2-2	TGCGCCAGCAGCTTGGAGTCACGGGAGGCGTCGGTGGGAACCGGGGAGCTGTTTTTT	CASSLESREASVGTGELFF
TRBD1	TRBV20-1	many	TRBJ2-1	TGCAGTGCCAACGCCGGGACAGACTACAATGAGCAGTTCTTC	CSANAGTDYNEQFF
.	TRBV10-3	.	TRBJ1-1	TGTGCCATCAGACCGGTTCAGGGAGCTGAAGCTTTCTTT	CAIRPVQGAEAFF
TRBD2	TRBV7-9	many	TRBJ2-3	TGTGCCAGCAGCAACCCCGGGATAGCGGGAGTCCGGGGGCCCACAGATACGCAGTATTTT	CASSNPGIAGVRGPTDTQYF
TRBD1	TRBV24-1	.	TRBJ2-5	TGTGCCACCAGTGAGCGTGGGGACAGAATGTGGGAGACCCAGTACTTC	CATSERGDRMWETQYF
.	TRBV20-1	.	TRBJ1-2	TGCAGTGCCCAGGAGAGGGTCGGCTATGGCTACACCTTC	CSAQERVGYGYTF
.	TRBV6-1	many	TRBJ1-6	TGTGCCAGCAGACCCGGGACACCACCCCTCCACTTT	CASRPGTPPLHF
TRBD1	TRBV6-5	.	TRBJ1-1	TGTGCCAGCAGTTACTCGGCCAGGGGGAATTCTGAAGCTTTCTTT	CASSYSARGNSEAFF
.	TRBV11-2	many	TRBJ2-1	TGTGCCAGCAGCTTCGGACTGTACAATGAGCAGTTCTTC	CASSFGLYNEQFF
.	TRBV11-2	many	TRBJ1-2	TGTGCCAGCAGCTTAGGTCCCAGGGGCGCCTATGGCTACACCTTC	CASSLGPRGAYGYTF
TRBD2	TRBV10-1	many	TRBJ2-1	TGCGCCAGCAGTGAGTATAGCGGGAGGGCCAAAAATGAGCAGTTCTTC	CASSEYSGRAKNEQFF